This paragraph reports one TCR beta chain. Its specificity is not known. The entry originates in a study of vaccination effects on CD4 cells after COVID-19. Study-level findings and limits: Recruitment yielded few convalescent patients, and the study had no early post-infection timepoints. Whether induced by infection or by vaccine, clones showed marked clonal contraction late after vaccination.

Using immunoSEQ multiplex PCR, the repertoire was profiled, and TCRdb retains in-frame clones only, with some absent. Counted here are tens of thousands of clones, approximately 73% occurring once; the ten biggest clones make up around 5%. Expansion of antigen-specific CD4+ T cells with viral peptide pools was carried out by the ViraFEST assay before sequencing. Investigators separated out CD4+ T cells once 10 days of culture had passed. SARS-CoV-2 infection was confirmed by PCR in the person between March and December 2020. Cultures given an HIV-1 Nef peptide pool acted as the negative control. Sequenced material: CD4+ T cells from PBMCs cultured with HIV peptides, taken before COVID-19 vaccination. Subset noted: HIV-1 Nef peptide pool negative control/reference culture. The TCR originated in a human donor who had a prior SARS-CoV-2 infection.

The CDR3 region is CASSLGPSGTYEQYF. CDR3 sequence (DNA): TGTGCCAGCAGCTTAGGCCCTAGCGGCACCTACGAGCAGTACTTC. The chain combines TRBV7-2 with TRBJ2-7; 7 bases fit TRBD2. J lost 2 bases, V lost 1 base, and 5 bases had no gene match. The CDR3 is 15 residues long. CDR1 SGHTA and CDR2 FQGNSA come from the germline V gene.